Sequencing of this T cell receptor beta chain was carried out in a study of blood T cell repertoires in COVID-19. Overall study context: Whether acute or convalescent, the COVID-19 samples came from the United States, Italy and Spain.

This clone was observed once. This CDR3 spans 14 amino acids. With 4 bases removed from V and 7 bases from J, the gap between germline ends came to 14 bases. The germline V gene has CDR1 MNHEY and CDR2 SMNVEV (reference sequence). This table comes from immunoSEQ multiplex PCR, and its TCRdb copy is limited to in-frame clones, with some not included. The sample records more than 300,000 clones, under 95% being singletons. Sequenced sample: peripheral blood. The TCR originated in a woman in her late teens or twenties who had recovered from COVID-19. The rearrangement uses TRBV27 and TRBJ2-1; possibly TRBD2 for D (6 bases). CDR3: CASSWQGGFNEQFF. In nucleotides, the CDR3 is TGTGCCAGCAGTTGGCAGGGAGGTTTTAATGAGCAGTTCTTC.